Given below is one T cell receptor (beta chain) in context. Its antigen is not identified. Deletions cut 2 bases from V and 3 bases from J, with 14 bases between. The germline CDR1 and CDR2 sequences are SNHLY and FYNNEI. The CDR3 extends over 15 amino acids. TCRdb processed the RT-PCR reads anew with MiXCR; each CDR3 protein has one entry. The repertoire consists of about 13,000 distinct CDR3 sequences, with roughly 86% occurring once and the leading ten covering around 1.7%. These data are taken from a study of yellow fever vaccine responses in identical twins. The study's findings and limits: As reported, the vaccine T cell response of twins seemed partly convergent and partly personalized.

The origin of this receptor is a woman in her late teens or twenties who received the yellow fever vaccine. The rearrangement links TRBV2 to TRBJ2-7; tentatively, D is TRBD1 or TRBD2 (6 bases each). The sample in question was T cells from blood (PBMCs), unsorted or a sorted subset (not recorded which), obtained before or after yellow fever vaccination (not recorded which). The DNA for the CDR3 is TGTGCCAGCAGTGAAATCGGGGGCGAAAACTACGAGCAGTACTTC. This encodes CASSEIGGENYEQYF.